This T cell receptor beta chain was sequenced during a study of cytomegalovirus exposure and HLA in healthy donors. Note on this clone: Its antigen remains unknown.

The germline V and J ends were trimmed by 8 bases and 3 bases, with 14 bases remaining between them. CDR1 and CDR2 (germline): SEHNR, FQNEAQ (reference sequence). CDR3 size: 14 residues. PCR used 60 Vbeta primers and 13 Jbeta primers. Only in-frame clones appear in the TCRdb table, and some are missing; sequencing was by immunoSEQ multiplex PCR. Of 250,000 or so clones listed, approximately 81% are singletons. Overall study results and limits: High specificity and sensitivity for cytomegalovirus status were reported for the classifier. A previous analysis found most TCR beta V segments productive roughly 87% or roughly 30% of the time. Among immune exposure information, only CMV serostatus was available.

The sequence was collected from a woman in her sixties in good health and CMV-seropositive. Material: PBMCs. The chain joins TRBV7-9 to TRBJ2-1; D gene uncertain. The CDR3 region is CASVSPPRYNEQFF. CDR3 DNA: TGTGCCAGCGTATCCCCCCCCCGCTACAATGAGCAGTTCTTC.